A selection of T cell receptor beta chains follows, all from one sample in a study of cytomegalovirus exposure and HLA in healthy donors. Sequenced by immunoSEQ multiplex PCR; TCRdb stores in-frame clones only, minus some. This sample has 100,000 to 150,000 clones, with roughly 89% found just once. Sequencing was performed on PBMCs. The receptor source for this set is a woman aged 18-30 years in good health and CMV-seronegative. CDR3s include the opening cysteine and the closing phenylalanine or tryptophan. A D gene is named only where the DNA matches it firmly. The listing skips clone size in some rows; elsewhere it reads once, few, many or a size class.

CDR3aa: CASSDHPKTTTGGTGELFF
CDR3nt: TGTGCCAGCAGCGACCACCCAAAGACCACGACAGGGGGCACCGGGGAGCTGTTTTTT
v_gene: TRBV7-8
abundance: .
j_gene: TRBJ2-2
d_gene: TRBD1

CDR3aa: CASSLAGGTGELFF
CDR3nt: TGTGCCAGCAGCTTAGCGGGAGGGACCGGGGAGCTGTTTTTT
v_gene: TRBV11-3
abundance: .
j_gene: TRBJ2-2
d_gene: TRBD2

CDR3aa: CASSSGLAGGPGQFF
CDR3nt: TGTGCCAGCAGTTCGGGACTAGCGGGAGGGCCGGGGCAGTTCTTC
v_gene: TRBV27
abundance: .
j_gene: TRBJ2-1
d_gene: TRBD2

CDR3aa: CATARDRVSGANVLTF
CDR3nt: TGTGCCACCGCTAGGGACAGGGTCTCTGGGGCCAACGTCCTGACTTTC
v_gene: TRBV27
abundance: .
j_gene: TRBJ2-6
d_gene: TRBD1

CDR3aa: CASKTGSYGYTF
CDR3nt: TGTGCCAGTAAAACAGGGAGCTATGGCTACACCTTC
v_gene: TRBV19
abundance: .
j_gene: TRBJ1-2
d_gene: .

CDR3aa: CASSLSGGDLSYEQYF
CDR3nt: TGTGCCAGCAGCTTGTCGGGGGGAGACCTCTCCTACGAGCAGTACTTC
v_gene: TRBV5-8
abundance: .
j_gene: TRBJ2-7
d_gene: TRBD2

CDR3aa: CASSGGQGVSYEQYF
CDR3nt: TGTGCCAGCAGTGGGGGACAGGGGGTCTCCTACGAGCAGTACTTC
v_gene: TRBV27
abundance: .
j_gene: TRBJ2-7
d_gene: TRBD1

CDR3aa: CASRRDVTDTQYF
CDR3nt: TGTGCCAGCAGGCGGGATGTCACAGATACGCAGTATTTT
v_gene: TRBV27
abundance: .
j_gene: TRBJ2-3
d_gene: .

CDR3aa: CASSFRTASYEQYF
CDR3nt: TGTGCCAGTAGTTTCCGGACAGCCTCCTACGAGCAGTACTTC
v_gene: TRBV19
abundance: once
j_gene: TRBJ2-7
d_gene: .

CDR3aa: CASTDRGNSPLHF
CDR3nt: TGTGCCAGCACAGACAGGGGGAATTCACCCCTCCACTTT
v_gene: TRBV18
abundance: .
j_gene: TRBJ1-6
d_gene: TRBD1

CDR3aa: CSVEGAGGGGFGEQYF
CDR3nt: TGCAGCGTTGAGGGCGCGGGGGGAGGAGGCTTCGGCGAGCAGTACTTC
v_gene: TRBV29-1
abundance: .
j_gene: TRBJ2-7
d_gene: TRBD2

CDR3aa: CASTSDRGMYNEQFF
CDR3nt: TGTGCCAGCACCTCCGACAGGGGGATGTACAATGAGCAGTTCTTC
v_gene: TRBV6-5
abundance: .
j_gene: TRBJ2-1
d_gene: TRBD1

CDR3aa: CASTIVTGNSYEQYF
CDR3nt: TGTGCCAGCACAATTGTTACAGGGAACTCCTACGAGCAGTACTTC
v_gene: TRBV28
abundance: .
j_gene: TRBJ2-7
d_gene: .

CDR3aa: CASIRGTGETGELFF
CDR3nt: TGTGCCAGCATTCGCGGGACAGGGGAGACCGGGGAGCTGTTTTTT
v_gene: TRBV27
abundance: .
j_gene: TRBJ2-2
d_gene: TRBD1

CDR3aa: CASRGTGELNIQYF
CDR3nt: TGTGCCAGCAGGGGGACAGGGGAACTAAACATTCAGTACTTC
v_gene: TRBV6-4
abundance: .
j_gene: TRBJ2-4
d_gene: TRBD1

CDR3aa: CSVDSGSGYTF
CDR3nt: TGCAGCGTTGACTCAGGGTCCGGCTACACCTTC
v_gene: TRBV29-1
abundance: .
j_gene: TRBJ1-2
d_gene: .

CDR3aa: CASSESRGILMNTEAFF
CDR3nt: TGTGCCAGCAGCGAATCCAGGGGGATTTTGATGAACACTGAAGCTTTCTTT
v_gene: TRBV6-1
abundance: .
j_gene: TRBJ1-1
d_gene: TRBD1

CDR3aa: CASDRGVHEQYF
CDR3nt: TGTGCCAGTGACCGGGGGGTCCACGAGCAGTACTTC
v_gene: TRBV6-1
abundance: .
j_gene: TRBJ2-7
d_gene: TRBD2

CDR3aa: CASSSGLGRAGETYEQYF
CDR3nt: TGCGCCAGCAGTTCCGGTTTAGGGCGAGCGGGAGAAACCTACGAGCAGTACTTC
v_gene: TRBV5-1
abundance: .
j_gene: TRBJ2-7
d_gene: TRBD2

CDR3aa: CASSARTGDYEQYF
CDR3nt: TGTGCCAGCAGTGCCCGGACAGGGGACTACGAGCAGTACTTC
v_gene: TRBV25-1
abundance: .
j_gene: TRBJ2-7
d_gene: TRBD1

CDR3aa: CASSYQGGRARETQYF
CDR3nt: TGTGCCAGCAGTTACCAGGGCGGGAGGGCTCGGGAGACCCAGTACTTC
v_gene: TRBV6-5
abundance: few
j_gene: TRBJ2-5
d_gene: TRBD2

CDR3aa: CASSLAGATNEKLFF
CDR3nt: TGCGCCAGCAGTTTAGCCGGTGCAACTAATGAAAAACTGTTTTTT
v_gene: TRBV5-1
abundance: .
j_gene: TRBJ1-4
d_gene: .